These T cell receptor beta chains were read from a single sample in a study of CD8+CD57+ T cells in acquired aplastic anemia. TCRdb redid the calling of the reads with MiXCR, one entry per CDR3 protein. The sample lists hundreds of thousands of distinct CDR3 sequences; about a third were seen once. The material sequenced was sorted CD4+, CD8+, or CD8+CD57+ T cells (not recorded which) from PBMCs. These receptors were taken from a human donor with aplastic anemia. CDR3s leave out the opening cysteine and the closing phenylalanine or tryptophan. D genes are given only for firm matches.

d_call j_call v_call cdr3_aa
NA TRBJ1-2 TRBV12-3/TRBV12-4 ASSMRGDTYGYT
NA TRBJ2-3 TRBV20-1 SARWAMGIDTQY
NA TRBJ1-5 TRBV29-1 SVETGVGQPQH
NA TRBJ1-5 TRBV7-9 ASSLYAGKDQPQH
TRBD1 TRBJ1-3 TRBV5-6 ASSSTRTGSDTIY
NA TRBJ1-4 TRBV10-3 AISESTGGTNEKLF
NA TRBJ2-1 TRBV20-1 SASKGVDYNEQF
TRBD2 TRBJ2-3 TRBV2 ASKGLANTDTQY
NA TRBJ1-1 TRBV20-1 SAKDTAEGRTEAF
TRBD2 TRBJ2-2 TRBV10-3 AISEGGGAGTGELF
NA TRBJ1-1 TRBV10-3 ASTSQGHNTEAF
NA TRBJ2-7 TRBV5-1 ASSRGGQLSYEQY
NA TRBJ2-1 TRBV11-2 ASSLGLAPYNEQF
TRBD2 TRBJ2-7 TRBV20-1 SALAGVSYEQY
NA TRBJ1-1 TRBV7-3 ASSSGTGPAAF
TRBD1 TRBJ1-1 TRBV7-8 ASSSRQGTNTEAF
NA TRBJ2-2 TRBV6-5 ASSYGPAVGRTGELF
TRBD2 TRBJ2-5 TRBV20-1 SARDGREYQETQY
TRBD1 TRBJ1-1 TRBV9 ASSVGTGGYLDTEAF
NA TRBJ1-2 TRBV29-1 SVGEARDYGYT
TRBD1 TRBJ2-2 TRBV15 ATSRARRQGTANTGELF
TRBD1 TRBJ1-6 TRBV6-1 ASSDAQQGSGPLH
TRBD1 TRBJ1-4 TRBV10-3 AEVGGKLF
NA TRBJ2-7 TRBV5-1 ASSLSRETYEQY
NA TRBJ2-1 TRBV6-1 ASRSTRRSSYNEQF
TRBD2 TRBJ2-7 TRBV11-2 ASSLDRLGLAGHEQY
NA TRBJ2-2 TRBV11-2 ASSAQRASDTGELF
NA TRBJ2-7 TRBV6-1 ASSQGWTWGYEQY
NA TRBJ2-7 TRBV6-2/TRBV6-3 ASKYSKQY
NA TRBJ2-3 TRBV7-2 ASSLEAADTQY
NA TRBJ2-7 TRBV30 AWSVKAKGQY
NA TRBJ1-1 TRBV19 AWRTPGRDTEAF
NA TRBJ2-2 TRBV11-1 ASSLHRGSNTGELF
NA TRBJ1-2 TRBV5-4 ASSPGRESYGYT
NA TRBJ2-3 TRBV4-2 ASSQTTSSTDTQY
TRBD1 TRBJ1-1 TRBV20-1 SARGTANTEAF
TRBD1 TRBJ1-6 TRBV10-1 ANSSGQGVTPLH
TRBD1 TRBJ1-2 TRBV19 ASSTQGEGYT
NA TRBJ1-6 TRBV25-1 ASSYSAGSGDSPLH
NA TRBJ1-5 TRBV7-2 ASSQEGEGYSNQPQH
TRBD1 TRBJ2-3 TRBV2 ASSSGQVDTQY
TRBD1 TRBJ1-5 TRBV6-1 ASSRRQGTGNQPQH
TRBD1 TRBJ2-7 TRBV11-1 ASSLVLGQGGVIIYEQY
NA TRBJ2-4 TRBV3-1 ASSQEMTAIQY
NA TRBJ1-2 TRBV6-1 ASSGLGGYT
NA TRBJ1-1 TRBV20-1 SARRRDVDTEAF
TRBD1 TRBJ1-5 TRBV24-1 ATSARTGSNQPQH
NA TRBJ1-2 TRBV7-9 ASSSATGTYGYT
NA TRBJ1-2 TRBV2 ASSEGVEGYGYT
NA TRBJ2-7 TRBV19 ASSIDDRAYEQY
NA TRBJ1-1 TRBV15 ATTRGMNTEAF
NA TRBJ1-2 TRBV7-2 ASSLAGKGYT
TRBD1 TRBJ1-1 TRBV29-1 SVLQGAWLAEAF
TRBD2 TRBJ2-7 TRBV20-1 SARERGTLREQY
NA TRBJ1-5 TRBV2 ASSVVVVDQPQH
NA TRBJ1-3 TRBV7-2 ASSLAPGITIY
NA TRBJ1-1 TRBV7-2 ASSLATYDEAF